This T cell receptor beta chain was sequenced during a study of CD8+ T cells in alopecia areata. General observations from the study: In scalp and blood during tofacitinib, many expanded lesional clones persisted. Possibly because of HLA-related factors, TCR sharing was less clear across patients than in mice. For lesional scalp, especially alopecia totalis/universalis, clonality was higher than in normal scalp. Because of a solitary nonresponder, the connection of baseline CD8+ expansion to response stays uncertain.

Trimming stripped 6 bases from V and 0 bases from J, with 16 bases between. This CDR3 has 16 amino acids. Germline V CDR1 and CDR2: MNHNY, SVGAGI (reference sequence). TCR sequencing used cDNA made by reverse transcription of extracted RNA. The method was immunoSEQ multiplex PCR; TCRdb's version includes in-frame clones alone and lacks a portion of them. Altogether almost 5,500 clones are present, around 69% being singletons, with the ten largest covering 12%. As regards this clone: Its antigen is unknown.

Treatment in this sample: oral pan-JAK inhibitor, 5-10 mg twice daily. Those with alopecia areata gave lesional scalp punch biopsies and peripheral blood. The sequencing here drew on skin, taken at week 24, from a patient treated with tofacitinib. The clonotype comes from a human donor with alopecia areata. This chain joins TRBV6-6 and TRBJ2-3; no reliable D call. The CDR3 DNA reads TGTGCCAGCAGAGCCACCGACCTTCCTAGCACAGATACGCAGTATTTT. Translated: CASRATDLPSTDTQYF.